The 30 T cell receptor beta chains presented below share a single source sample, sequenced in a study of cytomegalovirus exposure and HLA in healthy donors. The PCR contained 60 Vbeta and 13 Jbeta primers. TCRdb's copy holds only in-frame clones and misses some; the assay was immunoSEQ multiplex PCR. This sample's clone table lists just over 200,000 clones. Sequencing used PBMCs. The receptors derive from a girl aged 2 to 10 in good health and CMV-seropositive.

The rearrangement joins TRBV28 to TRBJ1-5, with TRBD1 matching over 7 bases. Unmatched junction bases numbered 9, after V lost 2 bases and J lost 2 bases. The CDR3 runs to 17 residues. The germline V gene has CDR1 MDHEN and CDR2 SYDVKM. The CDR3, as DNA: TGTGCCAGCAGTTTAGGACGGGGTGGGACAGGCAATCAGCCCCAGCATTTT. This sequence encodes CASSLGRGGTGNQPQHF.

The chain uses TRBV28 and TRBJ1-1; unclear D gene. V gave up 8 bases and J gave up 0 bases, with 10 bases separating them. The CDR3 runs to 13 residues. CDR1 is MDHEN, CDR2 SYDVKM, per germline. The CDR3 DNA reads TGTGCCAGCGAGGACTCTATGAACACTGAAGCTTTCTTT. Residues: CASEDSMNTEAFF.

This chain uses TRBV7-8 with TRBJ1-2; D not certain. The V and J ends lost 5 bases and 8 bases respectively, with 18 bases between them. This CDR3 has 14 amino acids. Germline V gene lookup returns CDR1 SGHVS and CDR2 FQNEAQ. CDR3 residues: CASSTRTGMGGYTF. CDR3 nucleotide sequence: TGTGCCAGCAGCACCCGGACGGGGATGGGCGGCTACACCTTC.

The CDR3 region is CASSQVPGQGAETEAFF. The DNA for the CDR3 is TGCGCCAGCAGCCAGGTCCCGGGACAGGGGGCTGAGACTGAAGCTTTCTTT. J is TRBJ1-1 and V is TRBV4-1; 12 bases match TRBD1. This CDR3 has 17 amino acids. With V trimmed by 3 bases and J by 5 bases, 10 bases remained unmatched. The V gene's germline CDR1 is MGHRA and CDR2 YSYEKL.

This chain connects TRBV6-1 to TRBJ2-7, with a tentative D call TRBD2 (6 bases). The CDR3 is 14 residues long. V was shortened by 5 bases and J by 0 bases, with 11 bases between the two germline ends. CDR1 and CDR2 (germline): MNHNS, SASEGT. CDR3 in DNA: TGTGCCAGCAGTCCGGACTACGTCTCCTACGAGCAGTACTTC. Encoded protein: CASSPDYVSYEQYF.

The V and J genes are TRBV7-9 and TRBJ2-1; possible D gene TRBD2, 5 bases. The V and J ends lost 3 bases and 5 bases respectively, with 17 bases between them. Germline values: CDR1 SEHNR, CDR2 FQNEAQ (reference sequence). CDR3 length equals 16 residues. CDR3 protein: CASSFRGLTTHNEQFF. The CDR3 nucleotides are TGTGCCAGCAGCTTCCGGGGTCTCACGACCCACAATGAGCAGTTCTTC. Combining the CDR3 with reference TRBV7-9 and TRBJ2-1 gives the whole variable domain DTGVSQNPRHKITKRGQNVTFRCDPISEHNRLYWYRQTLGQGPEFLTYFQNEAQLEKSRLLSDRFSAERPKGSFSTLEIQRTEQGDSAMYLCASSFRGLTTHNEQFFGPGTRLTVL.

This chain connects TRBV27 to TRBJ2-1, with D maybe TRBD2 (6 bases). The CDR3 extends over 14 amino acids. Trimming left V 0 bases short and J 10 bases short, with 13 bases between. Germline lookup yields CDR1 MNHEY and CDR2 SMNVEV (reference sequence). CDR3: CASSLSTTSTEQFF. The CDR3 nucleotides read TGTGCCAGCAGTTTATCGACAACTAGCACAGAGCAGTTCTTC.

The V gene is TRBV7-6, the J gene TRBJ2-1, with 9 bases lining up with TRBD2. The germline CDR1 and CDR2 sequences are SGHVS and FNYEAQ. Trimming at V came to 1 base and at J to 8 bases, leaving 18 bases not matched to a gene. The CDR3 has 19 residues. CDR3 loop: CASSLEAPGLAPQEDEQFF. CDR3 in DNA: TGTGCCAGCAGCTTAGAAGCCCCGGGACTAGCCCCCCAGGAGGATGAGCAGTTCTTC.

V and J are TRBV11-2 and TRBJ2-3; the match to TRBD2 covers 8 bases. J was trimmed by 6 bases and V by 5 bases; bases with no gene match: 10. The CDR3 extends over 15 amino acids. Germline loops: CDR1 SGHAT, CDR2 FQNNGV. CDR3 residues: CASSPSGSGPDTQYF. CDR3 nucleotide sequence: TGTGCCAGCAGCCCCAGCGGGAGTGGTCCCGATACGCAGTATTTT. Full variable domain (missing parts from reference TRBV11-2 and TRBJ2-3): EAGVAQSPRYKIIEKRQSVAFWCNPISGHATLYWYQQILGQGPKLLIQFQNNGVVDDSQLPKDRFSAERLKGVDSTLKIQPAKLEDSAVYLCASSPSGSGPDTQYFGPGTRLTVL.

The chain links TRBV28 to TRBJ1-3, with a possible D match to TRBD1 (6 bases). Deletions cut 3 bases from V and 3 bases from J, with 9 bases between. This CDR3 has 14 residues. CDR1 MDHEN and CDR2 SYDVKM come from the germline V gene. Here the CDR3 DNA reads TGTGCCAGCAGTTTTGAGGGGGATGGAAACACCATATATTTT. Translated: CASSFEGDGNTIYF.

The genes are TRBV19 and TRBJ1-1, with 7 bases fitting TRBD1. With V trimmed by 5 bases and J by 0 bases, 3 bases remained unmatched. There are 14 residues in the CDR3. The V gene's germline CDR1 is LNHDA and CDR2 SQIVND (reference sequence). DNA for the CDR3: TGTGCCAGTAGTCCACAGGGGATGAACACTGAAGCTTTCTTT. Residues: CASSPQGMNTEAFF.

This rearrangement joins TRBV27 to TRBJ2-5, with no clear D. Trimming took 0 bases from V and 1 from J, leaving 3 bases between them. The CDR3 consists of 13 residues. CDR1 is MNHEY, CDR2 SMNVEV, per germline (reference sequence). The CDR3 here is CASSLSRQETQYF. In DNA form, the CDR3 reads TGTGCCAGCAGTTTATCCCGCCAAGAGACCCAGTACTTC.

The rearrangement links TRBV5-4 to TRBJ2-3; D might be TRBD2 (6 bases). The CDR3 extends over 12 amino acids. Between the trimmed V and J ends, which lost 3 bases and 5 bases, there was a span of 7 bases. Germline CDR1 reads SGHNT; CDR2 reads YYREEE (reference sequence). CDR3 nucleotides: TGTGCCAGCAGCTCGGGGGTAGATACGCAGTATTTT. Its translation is CASSSGVDTQYF.

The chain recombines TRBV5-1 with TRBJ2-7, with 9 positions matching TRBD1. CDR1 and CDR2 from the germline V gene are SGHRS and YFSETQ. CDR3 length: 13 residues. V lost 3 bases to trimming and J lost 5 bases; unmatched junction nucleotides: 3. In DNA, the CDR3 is TGCGCCAGCAGCTGGGGGGACAGGGACGAGCAGTACTTC. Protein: CASSWGDRDEQYF.

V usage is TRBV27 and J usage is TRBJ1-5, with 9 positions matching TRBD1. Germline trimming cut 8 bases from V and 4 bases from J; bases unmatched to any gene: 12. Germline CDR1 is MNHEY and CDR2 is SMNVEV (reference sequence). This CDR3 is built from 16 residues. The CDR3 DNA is TGTGCCAGCCGAAACACGGGACAGGGACGGAATCAGCCCCAGCATTTT. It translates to CASRNTGQGRNQPQHF.

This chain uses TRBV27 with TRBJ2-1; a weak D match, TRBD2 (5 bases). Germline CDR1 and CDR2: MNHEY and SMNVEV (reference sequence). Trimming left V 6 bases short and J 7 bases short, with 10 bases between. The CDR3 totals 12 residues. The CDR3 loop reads CASSTRANEQFF. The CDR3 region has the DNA TGTGCCAGCAGCACTAGGGCAAATGAGCAGTTCTTC.

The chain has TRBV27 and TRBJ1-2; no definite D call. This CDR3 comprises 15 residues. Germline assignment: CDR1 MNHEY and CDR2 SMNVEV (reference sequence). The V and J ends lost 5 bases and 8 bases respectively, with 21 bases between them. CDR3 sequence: CASSERVSAGRGYTF. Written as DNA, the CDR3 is TGTGCCAGCAGTGAGCGGGTTAGCGCAGGTAGAGGCTACACCTTC.

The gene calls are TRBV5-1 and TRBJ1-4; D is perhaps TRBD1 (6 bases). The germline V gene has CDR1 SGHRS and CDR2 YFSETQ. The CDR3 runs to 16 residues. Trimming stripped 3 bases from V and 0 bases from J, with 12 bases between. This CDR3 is CASSSGRTATNEKLFF. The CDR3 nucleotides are TGCGCCAGCAGCTCTGGACGGACAGCAACTAATGAAAAACTGTTTTTT. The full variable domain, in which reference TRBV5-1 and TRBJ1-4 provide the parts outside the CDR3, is KAGVTQTPRYLIKTRGQQVTLSCSPISGHRSVSWYQQTPGQGLQFLFEYFSETQRNKGNFPGRFSGRQFSNSRSEMNVSTLELGDSALYLCASSSGRTATNEKLFFGSGTQLSVL.

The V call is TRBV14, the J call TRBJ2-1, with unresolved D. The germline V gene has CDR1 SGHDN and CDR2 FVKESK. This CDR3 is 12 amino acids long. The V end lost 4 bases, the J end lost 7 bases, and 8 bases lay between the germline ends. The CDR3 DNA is TGTGCCAGCAGCCCCGGTTTGAATGAGCAGTTCTTC. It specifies CASSPGLNEQFF.

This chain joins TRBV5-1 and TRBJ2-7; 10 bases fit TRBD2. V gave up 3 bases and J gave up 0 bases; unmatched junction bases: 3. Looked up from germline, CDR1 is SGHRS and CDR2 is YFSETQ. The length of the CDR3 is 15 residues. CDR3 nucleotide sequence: TGCGCCAGCAGCTCCGGGACTAGCGACTCCTACGAGCAGTACTTC. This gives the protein CASSSGTSDSYEQYF.

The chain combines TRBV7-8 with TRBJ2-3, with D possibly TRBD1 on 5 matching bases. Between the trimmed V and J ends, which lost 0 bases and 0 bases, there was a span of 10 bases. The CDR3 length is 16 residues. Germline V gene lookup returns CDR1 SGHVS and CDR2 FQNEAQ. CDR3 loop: CASSLARAISTDTQYF. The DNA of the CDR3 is TGTGCCAGCAGCTTAGCCAGGGCAATCAGCACAGATACGCAGTATTTT.

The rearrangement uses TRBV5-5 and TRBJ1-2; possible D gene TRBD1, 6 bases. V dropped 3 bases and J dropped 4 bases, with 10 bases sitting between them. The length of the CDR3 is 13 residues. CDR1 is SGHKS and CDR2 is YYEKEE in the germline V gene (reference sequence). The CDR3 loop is CASSSTGTYGYTF. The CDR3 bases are TGTGCCAGCAGCTCTACAGGGACCTATGGCTACACCTTC.

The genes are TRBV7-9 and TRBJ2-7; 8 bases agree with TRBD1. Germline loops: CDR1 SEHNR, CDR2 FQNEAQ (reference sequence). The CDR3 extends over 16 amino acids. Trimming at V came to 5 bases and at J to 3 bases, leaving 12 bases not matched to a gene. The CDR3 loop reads CASSLRSGTGDYEQYF. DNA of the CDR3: TGTGCCAGCAGCCTCCGATCCGGGACAGGAGACTACGAGCAGTACTTC.

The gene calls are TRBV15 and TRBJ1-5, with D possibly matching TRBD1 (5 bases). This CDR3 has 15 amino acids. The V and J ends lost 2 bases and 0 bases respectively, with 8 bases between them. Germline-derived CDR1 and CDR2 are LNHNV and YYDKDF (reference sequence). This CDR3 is CATSRTTASNQPQHF. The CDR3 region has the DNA TGTGCCACCAGCAGAACGACAGCTAGCAATCAGCCCCAGCATTTT.

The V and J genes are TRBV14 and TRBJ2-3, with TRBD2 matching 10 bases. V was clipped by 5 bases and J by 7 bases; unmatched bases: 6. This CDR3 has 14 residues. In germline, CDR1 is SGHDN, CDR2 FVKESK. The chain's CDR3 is CASSEPSGRNTQYF. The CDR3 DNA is TGTGCCAGCAGCGAACCTAGCGGGAGAAATACGCAGTATTTT.

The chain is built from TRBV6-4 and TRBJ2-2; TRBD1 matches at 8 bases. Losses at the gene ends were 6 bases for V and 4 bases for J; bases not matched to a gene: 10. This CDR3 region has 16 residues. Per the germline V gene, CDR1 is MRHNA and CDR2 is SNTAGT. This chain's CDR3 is CASSPRTGSATGELFF. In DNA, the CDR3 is TGTGCCAGCAGCCCGAGGACAGGGTCGGCCACCGGGGAGCTGTTTTTT.

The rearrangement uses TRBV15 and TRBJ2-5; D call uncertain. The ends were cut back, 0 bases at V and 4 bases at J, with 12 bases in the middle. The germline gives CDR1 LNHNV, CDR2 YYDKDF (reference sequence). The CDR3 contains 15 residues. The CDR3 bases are TGTGCCACCAGCAGAGATGGTACTATCTCAGAGACCCAGTACTTC. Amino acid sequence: CATSRDGTISETQYF. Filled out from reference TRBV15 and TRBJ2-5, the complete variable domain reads DAMVIQNPRYQVTQFGKPVTLSCSQTLNHNVMYWYQQKSSQAPKLLFHYYDKDFNNEADTPDNFQSRRPNTSFCFLDIRSPGLGDTAMYLCATSRDGTISETQYFGPGTRLLVL.

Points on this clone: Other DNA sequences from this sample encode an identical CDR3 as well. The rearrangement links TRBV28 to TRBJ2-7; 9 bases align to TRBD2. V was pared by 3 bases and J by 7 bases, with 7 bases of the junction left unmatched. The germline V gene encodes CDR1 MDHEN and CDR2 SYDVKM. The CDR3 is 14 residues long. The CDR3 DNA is TGTGCCAGCAGTTTCCCGGCGGGAGGGGGGGAGCAGTACTTC. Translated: CASSFPAGGGEQYF.

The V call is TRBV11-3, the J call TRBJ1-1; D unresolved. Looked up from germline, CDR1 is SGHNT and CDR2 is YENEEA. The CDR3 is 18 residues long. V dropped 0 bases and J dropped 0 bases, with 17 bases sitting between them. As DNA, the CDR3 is TGTGCCAGCAGCTTAGATCCGGGTCACAAAGGAATGAACACTGAAGCTTTCTTT. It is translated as CASSLDPGHKGMNTEAFF.

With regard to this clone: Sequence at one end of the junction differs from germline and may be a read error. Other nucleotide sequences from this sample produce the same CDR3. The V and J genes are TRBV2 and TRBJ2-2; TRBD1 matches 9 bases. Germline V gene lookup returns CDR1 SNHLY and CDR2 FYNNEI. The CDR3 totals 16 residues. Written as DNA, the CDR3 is TGTGCCAGTAGTGCTCGGACAGGGGATGGACACGGGGAGCTGTTTTTT. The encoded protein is CASSARTGDGHGELFF.